This record looks at one T cell receptor beta chain sequence and its context. V was pared by 7 bases and J by 5 bases, with 14 bases between. The CDR3 length is 12 residues. CDR1 is SQVTM, CDR2 ANQGSEA, per germline. Repertoires were generated with immunoSEQ multiplex PCR, while TCRdb's copy carries only in-frame clones and drops some. The repertoire has under 300,000 clones, 83% of them found once; the top ten carry roughly 4.6%. This specimen belongs to a study of blood T cell repertoires in COVID-19. Study-wide context: The samples span acute and convalescent COVID-19 from the United States, Italy and Spain.

This chain joins TRBV29-1 and TRBJ2-5; tentatively, D is TRBD1 (6 bases). The source is a man in his fifties or sixties who had recovered from COVID-19. The sample comprised peripheral blood. In nucleotides, the CDR3 is TGCAGCGGGGGGCCGGCCGGGGAGACCCAGTACTTC. Translating it yields CSGGPAGETQYF.